This T cell receptor (beta chain) was sequenced during a study of T cell repertoires in cytomegalovirus infection. This CDR3 spans 18 amino acids. CDR1 and CDR2 from the germline V gene are MNHEY and SVGAGI. Trimming took off 0 bases at V and 0 bases at J, with 17 bases between the two ends. TCRdb recomputed calls from the reads with MiXCR, one row per CDR3 protein. Of about a million distinct CDR3 sequences detected, approximately 31% appear once; the ten largest clones hold around an eighth. Details on this clonotype: Its antigen is undetermined.

This receptor was obtained from a human donor in good health (CMV status not recorded). Some clones in this sample may be carry-over from other donors' samples. The material was cultured CD8+ T cells from PBMCs, obtained from culture after CMV antigen stimulation. The chain uses TRBV6-5 and TRBJ1-1, with unresolved D. The CDR3 reads CASSYSAWGTEMNTEAFF. The CDR3 bases are TGTGCCAGCAGTTACTCGGCCTGGGGAACCGAGATGAACACTGAAGCTTTCTTT.